The clone carrying this TCR beta chain was observed many times. No antigen is known for it. This specimen belongs to a study of response to subunit inactivated influenza vaccine. General study points: The authors suggested that few new T cells are recruited per seasonal influenza vaccination.

Germline V gene data show CDR1 as KGHDR and CDR2 as SFDVKD. The CDR3 is 13 amino acids. Trimming took off 5 bases at V and 0 bases at J, with 6 bases between the two ends. TCRdb re-analysed the RT-PCR reads in MiXCR, keeping a single row per CDR3 protein. This sample has 500,000 to 550,000 distinct CDR3 sequences; approximately 7.6% occur once, and the top ten carry 10% to 15%. The sample here was PBMCs from blood, taken approximately 25 months after vaccination. The source of this sequence is a man in his fifties or sixties who received an inactivated influenza vaccine. This chain links TRBV24-1 with TRBJ1-1, with D possibly TRBD1 on 5 matching bases. DNA for the CDR3: TGTGCCACCAGTGGACAGCTGAACACTGAAGCTTTCTTT. This encodes CATSGQLNTEAFF.